Shown below are 8 T cell receptor beta chains from a single sample sequenced in a study of blood T cell repertoires in COVID-19. Sequencing used immunoSEQ multiplex PCR; TCRdb keeps in-frame clones, though not all of them. The sample gives over 70,000 clones, 82% of which show up once; around 3.9% is in the top ten. The sample was peripheral blood. These receptors were collected from a woman aged 55-75 years with acute or convalescent COVID-19.

This clone occurred once. This chain uses TRBV19 with TRBJ2-2; 9 positions agree with TRBD1. Germline lookup yields CDR1 LNHDA and CDR2 SQIVND (reference sequence). There are 17 residues in the CDR3. With 8 bases clipped from V and 1 base from J, the junction kept 11 bases outside the gene matches. Here the CDR3 reads CASGVRTGVGNTGELFF. For the CDR3, the DNA is TGTGCCAGTGGGGTTCGGACAGGGGTCGGGAACACCGGGGAGCTGTTTTTT.

The V call is TRBV19, the J call TRBJ2-7; 11 bases map to TRBD1. Trimming removed 9 bases from V and 7 bases from J; junction bases left unmatched: 8. Germline V CDR1 and CDR2: LNHDA, SQIVND (reference sequence). The CDR3 loop spans 13 amino acids. The CDR3 spells CASRDRGSSEQYF. DNA for the CDR3: TGTGCCAGCCGGGACAGGGGGTCTAGTGAGCAGTACTTC. The full variable domain, rest sourced from reference TRBV19 and TRBJ2-7, is DGGITQSPKYLFRKEGQNVTLSCEQNLNHDAMYWYRQDPGQGLRLIYYSQIVNDFQKGDIAEGYSVSREKKESFPLTVTSAQKNPTAFYLCASRDRGSSEQYFGPGTRLTVT.

The chain uses TRBV9 and TRBJ1-2; TRBD1 is a possible D gene (5 bases). The germline gives CDR1 SGDLS, CDR2 YYNGEE. Trimming took off 3 bases at V and 6 bases at J, with 12 bases between the two ends. The CDR3 spans 13 residues. CDR3 DNA sequence: TGTGCCAGCAGCGCTTCAGGGACTAATGGCTACACCTTC. This gives the protein CASSASGTNGYTF.

V gene TRBV10-3 combines with J gene TRBJ2-3; 7 bases line up with TRBD1. Germline values: CDR1 ENHRY, CDR2 SYGVKD. This CDR3 contains 12 residues. J gave up 4 bases and V 9 bases, and 4 bases lay outside the gene matches. This CDR3 reads CAMGTASDTQYF. Here the CDR3 DNA reads TGTGCCATGGGGACAGCATCAGATACGCAGTATTTT.

This chain uses TRBV29-1 with TRBJ2-7; TRBD1 matches at 8 bases. Germline CDR1 is SQVTM and CDR2 is ANQGSEA. V lost 5 bases and J lost 9; bases outside the gene matches: 30. The CDR3 extends over 19 amino acids. The CDR3 region has the DNA TGCAGCGTTCCCCTTCTCCAGACAGGGGAGATGTCAGCATCCAGCTGGCAGTACTTC. It yields the protein CSVPLLQTGEMSASSWQYF.

The table lists this clone with many counts. The chain uses TRBV29-1 and TRBJ1-2; 7 nucleotides line up with TRBD1. Losses at the gene ends were 5 bases for V and 3 bases for J; bases not matched to a gene: 6. CDR1 is SQVTM, CDR2 ANQGSEA, per germline. The CDR3 consists of 13 residues. The CDR3 nucleotides are TGCAGCGTTACGACAGGGCTGTACTATGGCTACACCTTC. Its protein is CSVTTGLYYGYTF.

The chain's CDR3 is CASLGTVAGNTIYF. CDR3 bases: TGTGCCAGCCTTGGGACAGTAGCTGGAAACACCATATATTTT. The chain carries TRBV6-5 and TRBJ1-3, with 7 positions matching TRBD1. V lost 8 bases and J lost 2; bases outside the gene matches: 6. The CDR3 contains 14 residues. In germline, CDR1 is MNHEY, CDR2 SVGAGI.

This rearrangement joins TRBV24-1 to TRBJ1-2; 9 positions agree with TRBD1. Germline CDR1 reads KGHDR; CDR2 reads SFDVKD. This CDR3 is built from 14 residues. Trimming removed 1 base from V and 8 bases from J; junction bases left unmatched: 4. This CDR3 reads CATSDFRTGEGYTF. Here the CDR3 DNA reads TGTGCCACCAGTGATTTCCGGACAGGGGAAGGCTACACCTTC.